This entry lists 31 T cell receptor beta chains sequenced from one sample in a study of blood T cell repertoires in COVID-19. Profiled with immunoSEQ multiplex PCR; TCRdb holds only in-frame clones, not every one. Among over 10,000 clones, more than 75% were seen once, and the ten largest hold approximately 15%. The sequencing input was peripheral blood. These receptors were collected from a human donor in a cohort sampled during active COVID-19.

The chain couples TRBV28 to TRBJ2-7; D unclear. This CDR3 is built from 13 residues. Trimming stripped 3 bases from V and 0 bases from J, with 6 bases between. The germline CDR1 and CDR2 sequences are MDHEN and SYDVKM. CDR3 sequence (DNA): TGTGCCAGCAGTTTCAGAAACTCCTACGAGCAGTACTTC. Protein: CASSFRNSYEQYF. The full variable domain, its missing parts supplied by reference TRBV28 and TRBJ2-7, is DVKVTQSSRYLVKRTGEKVFLECVQDMDHENMFWYRQDPGLGLRLIYFSYDVKMKEKGDIPEGYSVSREKKERFSLILESASTNQTSMYLCASSFRNSYEQYFGPGTRLTVT.

The gene calls are TRBV10-3 and TRBJ1-5; TRBD1 matches at 8 bases. The CDR3 is 13 residues long. From germline, CDR1 is ENHRY and CDR2 SYGVKD. The V segment lost 11 bases and the J segment 6 bases; nucleotides outside the gene matches: 9. Written as DNA, the CDR3 is TGTGCCGCCGGACAGGGAGTGGGTCAGCCCCAGCATTTT. Its translation is CAAGQGVGQPQHF.

The CDR3 bases are TGTGCCAGCTCGCCCCCCCTGACAGGGAACACTGAAGCTTTCTTT. This encodes CASSPPLTGNTEAFF. The chain recombines TRBV18 with TRBJ1-1; maybe TRBD1 (6 bases). V was cut by 6 bases and J by 1 base, with 15 bases left in between. This CDR3 is built from 15 residues. CDR1 and CDR2 from the germline V gene are KGHSH and LQKENI.

This sequence joins TRBV27 and TRBJ2-1; no firm D call. The CDR3 consists of 13 residues. V lost 8 bases to trimming and J lost 8 bases, with 16 bases between them. CDR1 is MNHEY, CDR2 SMNVEV, per germline (reference sequence). The CDR3 nucleotides read TGTGCCAGCGGGCTTCGTTTAGGCGATGAGCAGTTCTTC. It yields the protein CASGLRLGDEQFF.

The count of this clone is one. The rearrangement joins TRBV6-4 to TRBJ2-1; tentatively, D is TRBD2 (6 bases). The CDR3 is 15 amino acids. The germline gives CDR1 MRHNA, CDR2 SNTAGT. V lost 4 bases, J lost 4 bases, and 14 bases lay in between. The CDR3 spells CASSVFGTGYNEQFF. The DNA of the CDR3 is TGTGCCAGCAGTGTCTTCGGGACTGGGTACAATGAGCAGTTCTTC.

The chain recombines TRBV2 with TRBJ2-1; the match to TRBD2 covers 7 bases. The ends lost 6 bases at V and 8 bases at J; junction bases unmatched: 4. This CDR3 region has 12 residues. CDR1 is SNHLY and CDR2 is FYNNEI in the germline V gene. CDR3 in amino acids: CASSDLADEQFF. CDR3 bases: TGTGCCAGCAGCGATCTAGCGGATGAGCAGTTCTTC.

This clone was detected only a few times. The chain couples TRBV18 to TRBJ1-5; D is possibly TRBD1 (5 bases). Germline V gene sequence: CDR1 KGHSH, CDR2 LQKENI. The germline V and J ends were trimmed by 3 bases and 3 bases, with 9 bases remaining between them. The CDR3 covers 14 residues. The CDR3 nucleotides are TGTGCCAGCTCACCGCAGGGTGACAATCAGCCCCAGCATTTT. It translates to CASSPQGDNQPQHF.

In regard to this clone: One end of the junction fails to match germline, which may point to a read error. J is TRBJ2-2 and V is TRBV10-2; 12 nucleotides match TRBD1. The CDR3 runs 18 residues. In germline, CDR1 is WSHSY, CDR2 SAAADI. Written as DNA, the CDR3 is TGCGCCAGCAATATACAAAAGGGACAGGGGGCGAAGACCGGGGAGCTGTTTTTT. Amino acids: CASNIQKGQGAKTGELFF.

V gene TRBV5-6 combines with J gene TRBJ1-1, with D unresolved. There are 15 residues in the CDR3. Between the trimmed V and J ends, which lost 3 bases and 1 base, there was a span of 13 bases. The germline V gene has CDR1 SGHDT and CDR2 YYEEEE. The CDR3 spells CASSSDLRKNTEAFF. The CDR3 nucleotides are TGTGCCAGCAGCTCAGACCTGAGGAAGAACACTGAAGCTTTCTTT.

This clone was picked up one time. V usage is TRBV28 and J usage is TRBJ2-7; D is possibly TRBD2 (6 bases). CDR1 is MDHEN and CDR2 is SYDVKM in the germline V gene. Trimming took off 4 bases at V and 2 bases at J, with 12 bases between the two ends. The CDR3 has 14 residues. This CDR3 reads CASSSPGGTYEQYF. Here the CDR3 DNA reads TGTGCCAGCAGTTCGCCCGGGGGTACCTACGAGCAGTACTTC.

This clone appeared a few times. The chain is built from TRBV27 and TRBJ2-3; 7 bases agree with TRBD1. From germline, CDR1 is MNHEY and CDR2 SMNVEV (reference sequence). This CDR3 comprises 14 residues. V trimming: 6 bases; J trimming: 2 bases; junction bases outside the gene matches: 5. CDR3 sequence (DNA): TGTGCCAGCAGAAAAGGGGGCAACACAGATACGCAGTATTTT. Protein sequence: CASRKGGNTDTQYF.

The chain couples TRBV29-1 to TRBJ1-2, with TRBD1 matching 11 bases. The junction had 7 bases not matched to a gene; V was cut back by 3 bases and J by 4 bases. The germline V gene encodes CDR1 SQVTM and CDR2 ANQGSEA. The CDR3 has 15 residues. DNA of the CDR3: TGCAGCGTTGACGCGGCCGGGACAGGGGGCTATGGCTACACCTTC. Translated, it gives CSVDAAGTGGYGYTF.

The V gene is TRBV2, the J gene TRBJ1-1, with a possible D match to TRBD1 (5 bases). Germline CDR1 reads SNHLY; CDR2 reads FYNNEI. This CDR3 has 14 amino acids. V lost 4 bases, J lost 1 base, and 10 bases lay in between. CDR3: CASSATTANTEAFF. The CDR3 coding sequence is TGTGCCAGCAGTGCTACGACAGCGAACACTGAAGCTTTCTTT. Looking up the rest from reference TRBV2 and TRBJ1-1 gives the full variable domain: EPEVTQTPSHQVTQMGQEVILRCVPISNHLYFYWYRQILGQKVEFLVSFYNNEISEKSEIFDDQFSVERPDGSNFTLKIRSTKLEDSAMYFCASSATTANTEAFFGQGTRLTVV.

This chain links TRBV28 with TRBJ1-6; D is perhaps TRBD1 (5 bases). From germline, CDR1 is MDHEN and CDR2 SYDVKM. V gave up 6 bases and J gave up 7 bases, with 16 bases separating them. CDR3 length: 15 residues. CDR3 DNA sequence: TGTGCCAGCAGCCCCAACGAGGGGAGGAATTCACCCCTCCACTTT. The encoded protein is CASSPNEGRNSPLHF. Drawing the rest from reference TRBV28 and TRBJ1-6, the complete variable domain is DVKVTQSSRYLVKRTGEKVFLECVQDMDHENMFWYRQDPGLGLRLIYFSYDVKMKEKGDIPEGYSVSREKKERFSLILESASTNQTSMYLCASSPNEGRNSPLHFGNGTRLTVT.

The chain carries TRBV11-2 and TRBJ2-1; 9 nucleotides align to TRBD1. The CDR3 has 14 residues. V was clipped by 4 bases and J by 9 bases; unmatched bases: 7. Looked up from germline, CDR1 is SGHAT and CDR2 is FQNNGV. The CDR3 spells CASSSGQGSGEQFF. CDR3 coding DNA: TGTGCCAGCAGCTCGGGACAGGGTTCGGGTGAGCAGTTCTTC.

The chain recombines TRBV3-1 (or the pseudogene TRBV3-2) with TRBJ2-7, with 7 bases matching TRBD2. The CDR3 contains 15 residues. V gave up 4 bases and J gave up 0 bases; unmatched junction bases: 6. Germline values: CDR1 LGHDT, CDR2 YNNKEL (reference sequence). The CDR3 DNA reads TGTGCCAGCAGCCTCCGGGACTATCACTCCTACGAGCAGTACTTC. This translates into CASSLRDYHSYEQYF.

The chain couples TRBV5-5 to TRBJ2-1, with D hard to call. This CDR3 region has 13 residues. V lost 1 base, J lost 5 bases, and 7 bases lay in between. The germline V gene has CDR1 SGHKS and CDR2 YYEKEE (reference sequence). This CDR3 is CASSLWANNEQFF. The DNA of the CDR3 is TGTGCCAGCAGCTTGTGGGCCAACAATGAGCAGTTCTTC.

The J gene is TRBJ2-1, the V gene TRBV6-6; a weak D match, TRBD2 (5 bases). V shed 6 bases and J shed 0 bases, with 9 bases lying between them. The CDR3 loop spans 14 amino acids. Germline V CDR1 and CDR2: MNHNY, SVGAGI (reference sequence). CDR3 DNA sequence: TGTGCCAGCAGCCCGGGGAGCTCCTACAATGAGCAGTTCTTC. Translation: CASSPGSSYNEQFF.

V is TRBV23-1 and J is TRBJ2-1; TRBD1 aligns across 9 bases. TRBV23-1 has ORF status, its function being uncertain. The CDR3 is made up of 15 amino acids. J was trimmed by 5 bases and V by 1 base; bases with no gene match: 3. The CDR3 loop is CASSQLGQGNNEQFF. The DNA for the CDR3 is TGCGCCAGCAGTCAATTGGGACAGGGTAACAATGAGCAGTTCTTC.

The V gene is TRBV6-5, the J gene TRBJ1-4; 8 positions agree with TRBD1. Germline values: CDR1 MNHEY, CDR2 SVGAGI. This CDR3 has 15 residues. With V trimmed by 7 bases and J by 3 bases, 7 bases remained unmatched. The CDR3 coding sequence is TGTGCCAGCAACCCCCAGGGGGCAGCTAATGAAAAACTGTTTTTT. Protein product: CASNPQGAANEKLFF.

J is TRBJ2-1 and V is TRBV5-1; 9 bases map to TRBD2. V lost 0 bases to trimming and J lost 4 bases; unmatched junction nucleotides: 5. The CDR3 is 16 amino acids. Germline assignment: CDR1 SGHRS and CDR2 YFSETQ. CDR3 nucleotide sequence: TGCGCCAGCAGCTTGGTGAGACTAGCGGAATACAATGAGCAGTTCTTC. It codes for CASSLVRLAEYNEQFF.

This clone appeared a few times. The rearrangement links TRBV4-1 to TRBJ2-1; possible D gene TRBD2, 5 bases. Trimming cost V 0 bases and J 10 bases, with 10 bases left between them. This CDR3 has 13 amino acids. The germline V gene encodes CDR1 MGHRA and CDR2 YSYEKL. In DNA form, the CDR3 reads TGCGCCAGCAGCCAAGAACGAGGGATGGAGCAGTTCTTC. This translates into CASSQERGMEQFF.

The rearrangement joins TRBV29-1 to TRBJ1-1, with a tentative D call TRBD1 (6 bases). The V gene's germline CDR1 is SQVTM and CDR2 ANQGSEA. Trimming removed 7 bases at V and 5 bases at J, with 20 bases between. The CDR3 sequence is 14 residues long. CDR3 in amino acids: CSAIEGGVRTEAFF. The CDR3 DNA sequence: TGCAGCGCTATCGAGGGGGGGGTGAGAACTGAAGCTTTCTTT.

The gene calls are TRBV19 and TRBJ1-4, with a tentative D call TRBD1 (6 bases). CDR3 length equals 16 residues. V was trimmed by 3 bases and J by 6 bases, leaving 17 bases between them. In germline, CDR1 is LNHDA, CDR2 SQIVND (reference sequence). CDR3 amino acids: CASSILKGGGYEKLFF. CDR3 DNA: TGTGCCAGTAGTATCCTCAAGGGCGGGGGCTATGAAAAACTGTTTTTT.

The chain's CDR3 is CSVELNLAEYNEQFF. CDR3 DNA sequence: TGCAGCGTTGAATTAAACCTAGCGGAATACAATGAGCAGTTCTTC. The rearrangement joins TRBV29-1 to TRBJ2-1, with TRBD2 matching over 7 bases. CDR3 size: 15 residues. The V gene end was trimmed by 2 bases and the J gene end by 4 bases; junction bases not matched to a gene: 8. CDR1 is SQVTM, CDR2 ANQGSEA, per germline.

The chain combines TRBV7-9 with TRBJ2-2; D gene ambiguous. CDR3 size: 14 residues. With 5 bases removed from V and 5 bases from J, the gap between germline ends came to 12 bases. Germline V gives CDR1 SEHNR, CDR2 FQNEAQ (reference sequence). CDR3 region: CASSGKELTGELFF. CDR3 nucleotide sequence: TGTGCCAGCAGCGGCAAAGAATTGACCGGGGAGCTGTTTTTT.

The rearrangement links TRBV3-1 (or the pseudogene TRBV3-2) to TRBJ1-4; no firm D call. Germline CDR1 reads LGHDT; CDR2 reads YNNKEL (reference sequence). V lost 4 bases and J 4 bases, leaving 13 bases between the germline ends. This CDR3 region has 15 residues. This CDR3 is CASSPPGGRNEKLFF. The CDR3 DNA sequence: TGTGCCAGCAGCCCCCCCGGAGGGCGTAATGAAAAACTGTTTTTT.

This clone is a singleton in its sample. V usage is TRBV7-9 and J usage is TRBJ2-7, with 8 bases matching TRBD2. The CDR3 extends over 13 amino acids. The V segment lost 5 bases and the J segment 1 base; nucleotides outside the gene matches: 1. In germline, CDR1 is SEHNR, CDR2 FQNEAQ (reference sequence). CDR3 sequence (DNA): TGTGCCAGCAGCCCTAGCGGGTCCTACGAGCAGTACTTC. This sequence encodes CASSPSGSYEQYF.

The chain employs TRBV9 and TRBJ2-1; TRBD2 agrees at 14 bases. CDR1 is SGDLS and CDR2 is YYNGEE in the germline V gene. Trimming cost V 3 bases and J 6 bases; bases outside gene matches: 5. The CDR3 is made up of 16 amino acids. The CDR3 is CASSGSGLAGVNEQFF. CDR3 DNA: TGTGCCAGCAGCGGTTCGGGACTAGCGGGGGTCAATGAGCAGTTCTTC.

This sequence joins TRBV5-1 and TRBJ2-7; D remains ambiguous. Germline V gives CDR1 SGHRS, CDR2 YFSETQ. V was shortened by 0 bases and J by 3 bases, with 13 bases between the two germline ends. The CDR3 consists of 15 residues. The CDR3 DNA sequence: TGCGCCAGCAGCTTGGTGTCGGCGGCCGGCTACGAGCAGTACTTC. Its translation: CASSLVSAAGYEQYF.

This chain links TRBV6-5 with TRBJ2-7; 11 nucleotides line up with TRBD2. This CDR3 is built from 15 residues. The ends lost 2 bases at V and 2 bases at J; junction bases unmatched: 2. CDR1 is MNHEY and CDR2 is SVGAGI in the germline V gene. As DNA, the CDR3 is TGTGCCAGCAGTTACATAGCGGGAGGGCCCTACGAGCAGTACTTC. Translating gives CASSYIAGGPYEQYF.